The rows below give T cell receptor beta chains drawn from one sample of a study of T cell changes during pregnancy in multiple sclerosis. The table came from immunoSEQ multiplex PCR; TCRdb's copy has only in-frame clones and leaves some out. The sample records 40,000 or so clones, around 90% being singletons. Sequencing used CD8+ T cells from peripheral blood mononuclear cells, obtained in the first trimester of pregnancy. These receptors came from a female donor with multiple sclerosis, enrolled in a pregnancy study. The CDR3 runs from the conserved cysteine through the conserved F or W. The D gene is left open where the match is weak. Part of the rows lack a size; the others show once, few, many or a class for expanded clones.

v_gene: TRBV29-1; d_gene: .; j_gene: TRBJ1-3; abundance: .; CDR3aa: CSGVWGDGNTIYF; CDR3nt: TGCAGCGGGGTTTGGGGAGACGGAAACACCATATATTTT
v_gene: TRBV7-6; d_gene: .; j_gene: TRBJ2-2; abundance: .; CDR3aa: CASSSQSGQLNTGELFF; CDR3nt: TGTGCCAGCAGCTCGCAATCAGGACAGCTGAACACCGGGGAGCTGTTTTTT
v_gene: TRBV9; d_gene: TRBD2; j_gene: TRBJ2-5; abundance: once; CDR3aa: CASSQAGGFQETQYF; CDR3nt: TGTGCCAGCAGCCAAGCGGGGGGATTCCAAGAGACCCAGTACTTC
v_gene: TRBV9; d_gene: .; j_gene: TRBJ1-2; abundance: .; CDR3aa: CASSVADQALPIYGYTF; CDR3nt: TGTGCCAGCAGCGTAGCCGACCAGGCCCTGCCTATCTATGGCTACACCTTC
v_gene: TRBV27; d_gene: .; j_gene: TRBJ2-2; abundance: medium-sized; CDR3aa: CASSLLSGNTGELFF; CDR3nt: TGTGCCAGCAGTCTACTTAGCGGGAACACCGGGGAGCTGTTTTTT
v_gene: TRBV11-2; d_gene: TRBD1; j_gene: TRBJ1-2; abundance: few; CDR3aa: CASSPNRDRGGTF; CDR3nt: TGTGCCAGCAGCCCAAACCGGGACAGGGGTGGCACCTTC
v_gene: TRBV6-5; d_gene: .; j_gene: TRBJ2-2; abundance: .; CDR3aa: CASSYSAGRPGELFF; CDR3nt: TGTGCCAGCAGTTACTCAGCAGGTCGGCCTGGGGAGCTGTTTTTT
v_gene: TRBV27; d_gene: .; j_gene: TRBJ1-2; abundance: few; CDR3aa: CASSPGMSYGYTF; CDR3nt: TGTGCCAGCAGTCCAGGGATGAGCTATGGCTACACCTTC
v_gene: TRBV6-5; d_gene: .; j_gene: TRBJ1-1; abundance: .; CDR3aa: CASRGGNTEAFF; CDR3nt: TGTGCCAGCAGGGGGGGGAACACTGAAGCTTTCTTT
v_gene: TRBV27; d_gene: .; j_gene: TRBJ2-3; abundance: .; CDR3aa: CASTPTGADTQYF; CDR3nt: TGTGCCAGCACCCCCACGGGAGCAGATACGCAGTATTTT
v_gene: TRBV7-3; d_gene: .; j_gene: TRBJ2-7; abundance: .; CDR3aa: CASSPVGGGSYEQYF; CDR3nt: TGTGCCAGCAGCCCTGTAGGGGGGGGTAGTTACGAGCAGTACTTC
v_gene: TRBV6-1; d_gene: TRBD2; j_gene: TRBJ2-1; abundance: .; CDR3aa: CASLFQAGGSDEQFF; CDR3nt: TGTGCCAGTCTGTTCCAGGCGGGGGGGAGCGATGAGCAGTTCTTC
v_gene: TRBV30; d_gene: TRBD1; j_gene: TRBJ2-6; abundance: .; CDR3aa: CAWSGTGHSGANVLTF; CDR3nt: TGTGCCTGGAGTGGGACAGGGCACTCTGGGGCCAACGTCCTGACTTTC
v_gene: TRBV6-1; d_gene: .; j_gene: TRBJ2-1; abundance: .; CDR3aa: CASSEVRALYNEQFF; CDR3nt: TGTGCCAGCAGTGAAGTTCGAGCGCTGTACAATGAGCAGTTCTTC
v_gene: TRBV15; d_gene: .; j_gene: TRBJ2-2; abundance: .; CDR3aa: CATSGDTSGGELFF; CDR3nt: TGTGCCACCAGCGGAGACACTTCGGGGGGGGAGCTGTTTTTT
v_gene: TRBV10-2; d_gene: TRBD1; j_gene: TRBJ2-3; abundance: .; CDR3aa: CASSVDRGQYF; CDR3nt: TGCGCCAGCAGTGTGGACAGGGGGCAGTATTTT
v_gene: TRBV15; d_gene: .; j_gene: TRBJ1-3; abundance: .; CDR3aa: CATSRDPGGYGNTIYF; CDR3nt: TGTGCCACCAGCAGAGATCCTGGAGGGTATGGAAACACCATATATTTT
v_gene: TRBV5-5; d_gene: TRBD2; j_gene: TRBJ2-5; abundance: .; CDR3aa: CASSLELAGVETQYF; CDR3nt: TGTGCCAGCAGCTTGGAGCTAGCGGGGGTGGAGACCCAGTACTTC
v_gene: TRBV7-6; d_gene: TRBD1; j_gene: TRBJ1-6; abundance: many; CDR3aa: CASSLGTGGGSPLHF; CDR3nt: TGTGCCAGCAGCTTAGGGACAGGGGGGGGTTCACCCCTCCACTTT
v_gene: TRBV30; d_gene: TRBD1; j_gene: TRBJ2-1; abundance: .; CDR3aa: CAWSTGTGFAEQFF; CDR3nt: TGTGCCTGGAGTACCGGGACAGGGTTCGCTGAGCAGTTCTTC
v_gene: TRBV4-1; d_gene: TRBD1; j_gene: TRBJ1-4; abundance: .; CDR3aa: CASSRVVGTAVEKLFF; CDR3nt: TGCGCCAGCAGCCGCGTCGTAGGGACAGCTGTTGAAAAACTGTTTTTT
v_gene: TRBV9; d_gene: .; j_gene: TRBJ2-7; abundance: .; CDR3aa: CASSGASEAPSYEQYF; CDR3nt: TGTGCCAGCAGCGGGGCCTCGGAGGCCCCATCCTACGAGCAGTACTTC
v_gene: TRBV4-2; d_gene: .; j_gene: TRBJ2-4; abundance: .; CDR3aa: CASSQGSTVAKNIQYF; CDR3nt: TGTGCCAGCAGCCAAGGAAGTACAGTAGCCAAAAACATTCAGTACTTC
v_gene: TRBV11-1; d_gene: TRBD2; j_gene: TRBJ2-5; abundance: once; CDR3aa: CASSLGLAAQETQYF; CDR3nt: TGTGCCAGCAGCCTGGGACTAGCGGCACAAGAGACCCAGTACTTC
v_gene: TRBV5-1; d_gene: .; j_gene: TRBJ1-1; abundance: .; CDR3aa: CASSGGVMNTEAFF; CDR3nt: TGCGCCAGCAGCGGAGGAGTGATGAACACTGAAGCTTTCTTT
v_gene: TRBV5-1; d_gene: TRBD1; j_gene: TRBJ2-2; abundance: once; CDR3aa: CASSDRGGTGELFF; CDR3nt: TGCGCCAGCAGCGACAGGGGGGGGACCGGGGAGCTGTTTTTT
v_gene: TRBV20-1; d_gene: .; j_gene: TRBJ2-3; abundance: few; CDR3aa: CSARGQDTQYF; CDR3nt: TGCAGTGCTAGAGGGCAGGATACGCAGTATTTT
v_gene: TRBV7-2; d_gene: TRBD2; j_gene: TRBJ2-2; abundance: .; CDR3aa: CASSTKRGGAGELFF; CDR3nt: TGTGCCAGCAGCACCAAGCGGGGCGGGGCCGGGGAGCTGTTTTTT
v_gene: TRBV7-3; d_gene: .; j_gene: TRBJ2-4; abundance: .; CDR3aa: CASSSRTENIQYF; CDR3nt: TGTGCCAGCAGCTCAAGGACAGAAAACATTCAGTACTTC